The sequence of this TCR beta chain was determined in a study of T cell repertoires in cytomegalovirus infection. The overall study: CMV epitopes that were recently identified and HLA-C-restricted were used alongside well-studied HLA-B-restricted ones.

TCRdb passed the reads through MiXCR, listing each CDR3 protein once. The table records some 38,000 distinct CDR3 sequences, 40% to 65% of them present only once. Germline CDR1 SGHRS, CDR2 YFSETQ. After removal of 0 bases from V and 2 bases from J, the junction contained 10 bases not matched to a gene. CDR3 length equals 19 residues. Study-wide results and limits: Predominance within the ex vivo response was attributable to HLA-C-restricted CMV-specific TCR beta clonotypes. Carriage of CMV together with the relevant HLA was identifiable through cumulative public TCR beta family frequency.

With regard to this clonotype: The antigen remains unidentified.

The source was CD8+ T cells from cultured PBMCs, collected from culture after CMV antigen stimulation. This receptor was taken from a human donor in good health (CMV status not recorded). Some clones in this sample may be carry-over from other donors' samples. This chain joins TRBV5-1 and TRBJ2-3; 12 bases are a match to TRBD2. The CDR3 loop reads CASSLAALAGGGYTDTQYF. The CDR3, as DNA: TGCGCCAGCAGCTTGGCCGCACTAGCGGGAGGAGGGTACACAGATACGCAGTATTTT. The variable domain in full, completed from reference TRBV5-1 and TRBJ2-3, reads KAGVTQTPRYLIKTRGQQVTLSCSPISGHRSVSWYQQTPGQGLQFLFEYFSETQRNKGNFPGRFSGRQFSNSRSEMNVSTLELGDSALYLCASSLAALAGGGYTDTQYFGPGTRLTVL.